The 20 T cell receptor beta chains below were found in one sample sequenced in a study of response to subunit inactivated influenza vaccine. TCRdb redid the calling of the RT-PCR reads with MiXCR, one entry per CDR3 protein. Of around 200,000 distinct CDR3 sequences listed, nearly 9.5% are singletons. The sequences come from non-naive T cells sorted from PBMCs, collected on the day of vaccination. The receptors stem from a man aged 50 to 59 who received an inactivated influenza vaccine.

This clonotype was counted between two and nine times. The chain couples TRBV7-2 to TRBJ2-2; either TRBD1 or TRBD2 may supply D (6 bases each). There are 14 residues in the CDR3. Trimming took off 5 bases at V and 7 bases at J, with 14 bases between the two ends. The germline CDR1 and CDR2 sequences are SGHTA and FQGNSA. CDR3 residues: CASSLNGGGGELFF. CDR3 in DNA: TGTGCCAGCAGCCTCAACGGGGGCGGCGGGGAGCTGTTTTTT. Full variable domain (outside the CDR3, taken from reference TRBV7-2 and TRBJ2-2): GAGVSQSPSNKVTEKGKDVELRCDPISGHTALYWYRQSLGQGLEFLIYFQGNSAPDKSGLPSDRFSAERTGGSVSTLTIQRTQQEDSAVYLCASSLNGGGGELFFGEGSRLTVL.

Many counts were recorded for this clonotype. The chain joins TRBV6-2 or TRBV6-3 to TRBJ2-1; perhaps D is TRBD1 or TRBD2 (5 bases each). V lost 4 bases, J lost 3 bases, and 28 bases lay in between. The CDR3 contains 20 residues. Germline CDR1 is MNHEY and CDR2 is SVGEGT. CDR3 residues: CASSSDRGTVAGTLYNEQFF. The CDR3 nucleotides read TGTGCCAGCAGTTCCGACCGAGGGACGGTAGCCGGGACGCTCTACAATGAGCAGTTCTTC.

This rearrangement joins TRBV30 to TRBJ2-7; TRBD1 is a possible D gene (6 bases). CDR1 and CDR2 (germline): GTSNPN, SVGIG (reference sequence). The CDR3 consists of 14 residues. V gave up 0 bases and J gave up 0 bases, with 9 bases separating them. CDR3 sequence reads: CAWSVSGVSYEQYF. In nucleotides, the CDR3 is TGTGCCTGGAGTGTCTCAGGGGTCTCCTACGAGCAGTACTTC.

This clonotype was counted between two and nine times. The chain employs TRBV5-1 and TRBJ2-5; 11 nucleotides agree with TRBD2. The V segment lost 7 bases and the J segment 5 bases; nucleotides outside the gene matches: 13. There are 16 residues in the CDR3. The germline V gene encodes CDR1 SGHRS and CDR2 YFSETQ. In nucleotides, the CDR3 is TGCGCCAGCTCTACTAGCGGGAGCAATGGAGGTGAGACCCAGTACTTC. It is translated as CASSTSGSNGGETQYF.

The gene calls are TRBV7-3 and TRBJ1-1; no definite D call. There are 14 residues in the CDR3. Per the germline V gene, CDR1 is SGHTA and CDR2 is FQGTGA. V shed 5 bases and J shed 1 base, with 11 bases lying between them. CDR3 region: CASSPGFGNTEAFF. DNA for the CDR3: TGTGCCAGCAGCCCAGGTTTCGGGAACACTGAAGCTTTCTTT.

This clonotype was found many times. V gene TRBV11-2 combines with J gene TRBJ2-7; D gene ambiguous. With 1 base removed from V and 0 bases from J, the gap between germline ends came to 7 bases. This CDR3 contains 14 residues. Germline lookup yields CDR1 SGHAT and CDR2 FQNNGV. CDR3 in DNA: TGTGCCAGCAGCTTAGTCCAGAGCTCCTACGAGCAGTACTTC. It encodes CASSLVQSSYEQYF.

This chain uses TRBV7-9 with TRBJ2-5; 8 bases match TRBD1. The CDR3 runs 15 residues. V shed 4 bases and J 2 bases; nucleotides not matched to a gene: 6. Germline V lookup: CDR1 SEHNR, CDR2 FQNEAQ (reference sequence). As DNA, the CDR3 is TGTGCCAGCAGCTCCCGGGACAGGCGGCAAGAGACCCAGTACTTC. Its translation is CASSSRDRRQETQYF.

This clonotype was seen only a few times. V usage is TRBV28 and J usage is TRBJ2-3; 8 bases line up with TRBD1. The germline V gene has CDR1 MDHEN and CDR2 SYDVKM. This CDR3 is built from 15 residues. Trimming removed 7 bases from V and 2 bases from J; junction bases left unmatched: 8. CDR3 protein: CASIQRQGTTDTQYF. CDR3 nucleotides: TGTGCCAGCATTCAACGACAGGGGACCACAGATACGCAGTATTTT. Looking up the rest from reference TRBV28 and TRBJ2-3 gives the full variable domain: DVKVTQSSRYLVKRTGEKVFLECVQDMDHENMFWYRQDPGLGLRLIYFSYDVKMKEKGDIPEGYSVSREKKERFSLILESASTNQTSMYLCASIQRQGTTDTQYFGPGTRLTVL.

This clonotype was recorded many times. V gene TRBV9 combines with J gene TRBJ2-1; 9 nucleotides agree with TRBD2. The V gene end was trimmed by 0 bases and the J gene end by 4 bases; junction bases not matched to a gene: 14. The CDR3 is made up of 19 amino acids. The germline CDR1 and CDR2 sequences are SGDLS and YYNGEE. The CDR3: CASSVGSGRGWDIYNEQFF. CDR3 DNA: TGTGCCAGCAGCGTAGGTAGCGGGAGAGGTTGGGATATATACAATGAGCAGTTCTTC.

This chain connects TRBV28 to TRBJ1-5; possibly TRBD1 for D (5 bases). The V gene's germline CDR1 is MDHEN and CDR2 SYDVKM. The CDR3 runs 15 residues. The V and J ends lost 1 base and 2 bases respectively, with 9 bases between them. The CDR3 nucleotides read TGTGCCAGCAGTTTATCGGGGACGCGCAATCAGCCCCAGCATTTT. Translating it yields CASSLSGTRNQPQHF.

This clonotype was detected a few times. This chain links TRBV6-4 with TRBJ2-3; D not certain. The CDR3 length is 13 residues. V gave up 8 bases and J gave up 2 bases, with 11 bases separating them. CDR1 is MRHNA, CDR2 SNTAGT, per germline. The CDR3 bases are TGTGCCAGCGGCGAAGGCCACACAGATACGCAGTATTTT. Translated, it gives CASGEGHTDTQYF.

This clonotype has at least ten counts. The chain combines TRBV4-2 with TRBJ2-1; no firm D call. The CDR3 totals 14 residues. V was pared by 1 base and J by 4 bases, with 8 bases between. The germline V gene has CDR1 LGHNA and CDR2 YNFKEQ. As DNA, the CDR3 is TGTGCCAGCAGCCAAGTAGAAAGGTACAATGAGCAGTTCTTC. Protein sequence: CASSQVERYNEQFF.

This clonotype turned up a few times. The CDR3 DNA reads TGTGCCAGCAGTTTATGGACTGGCGGAGAGACCCAGTACTTC. It encodes CASSLWTGGETQYF. The chain carries TRBV28 and TRBJ2-5; D gene ambiguous. The CDR3 length is 14 residues. V lost 0 bases and J 4 bases, leaving 9 bases between the germline ends. CDR1 and CDR2 from the germline V gene are MDHEN and SYDVKM.

In its sample, this clonotype was seen many times. The chain uses TRBV12-3 or TRBV12-4 and TRBJ1-2; the match to TRBD1 covers 11 bases. V was clipped by 5 bases and J by 4 bases; unmatched bases: 3. The CDR3 runs to 14 residues. The CDR3 bases are TGTGCCAGCAGTACCGGGACAGGGGGCTATGGCTACACCTTC. Its protein is CASSTGTGGYGYTF.

This clonotype was counted ten times or more. The V gene is TRBV29-1, the J gene TRBJ2-1; 7 bases fit TRBD1. This CDR3 comprises 13 residues. Looked up from germline, CDR1 is SQVTM and CDR2 is ANQGSEA. After removal of 7 bases from V and 4 bases from J, the junction contained 7 bases not matched to a gene. In nucleotides, the CDR3 is TGCAGCGCGACAGGGAGCACATACAATGAGCAGTTCTTC. Encoded protein: CSATGSTYNEQFF.

V gene TRBV7-2 combines with J gene TRBJ1-5; D possibly corresponds to TRBD1 (5 bases). The CDR3 is made up of 13 amino acids. V was trimmed by 5 bases and J by 9 bases, leaving 14 bases between them. Per germline, CDR1 SGHTA and CDR2 FQGNSA. As DNA, the CDR3 is TGTGCCAGCAGCCCCTTTTATGGGGGGCCCCAGCATTTT. Translation: CASSPFYGGPQHF.

In this sample, this clonotype turned up many times. The chain couples TRBV5-1 to TRBJ2-7; TRBD2 agrees at 8 bases. V lost 3 bases, J lost 0 bases, and 11 bases stayed unmatched. Germline loops: CDR1 SGHRS, CDR2 YFSETQ. The CDR3 has 17 residues. The CDR3 protein is CASSSGPGGPSSYEQYF. The DNA of the CDR3 is TGCGCCAGCAGCTCCGGACCGGGGGGGCCTAGCTCCTACGAGCAGTACTTC.

This clonotype was seen a few times. The chain is built from TRBV12-3 or TRBV12-4 and TRBJ2-1; 11 bases match TRBD2. The length of the CDR3 is 17 residues. With 6 bases clipped from V and 5 bases from J, the junction kept 12 bases outside the gene matches. For the CDR3, the DNA is TGTGCCAGCAGCCTGGGACTAGCGGTGACCTTAAACAATGAGCAGTTCTTC. It translates to CASSLGLAVTLNNEQFF.

V is TRBV29-1 and J is TRBJ1-2; possible D gene TRBD1, 6 bases. The length of the CDR3 is 13 residues. Trimming pared 6 bases from V and 8 bases from J, leaving 19 bases between. From germline, CDR1 is SQVTM and CDR2 ANQGSEA. The CDR3 DNA reads as TGCAGCGTCCAGCCGCGGGGGGCGGAGGGCTACACCTTC. Its translation: CSVQPRGAEGYTF.

J is TRBJ2-3 and V is TRBV7-9; D is perhaps TRBD1 (7 bases). Between the trimmed V and J ends, which lost 5 bases and 1 base, there was a span of 16 bases. This CDR3 region has 16 residues. Germline-derived CDR1 and CDR2 are SEHNR and FQNEAQ (reference sequence). CDR3 nucleotide sequence: TGTGCCAGCAGCCCCAGGGGGGCCAGAGGCACAGATACGCAGTATTTT. Protein: CASSPRGARGTDTQYF.